The present T cell receptor (beta chain) was sequenced within a study of blood T cell repertoires in COVID-19. About the study: Acute and convalescent COVID-19 samples came from the United States, Italy and Spain. Nucleic acid was either cDNA or gDNA, and it came from T cells, B-cell-depleted T cells, or PBMCs.

Per the original methods: The assay estimated nucleated cells by amplifying reference gene primers. Repertoires were generated with immunoSEQ multiplex PCR, while TCRdb's copy carries only in-frame clones and drops some. V, J and clone size derive from that table, while D and trimming were established from the DNA sequence. The sample carries roughly 230,000 clones, about four fifths recorded once. The CDR3 contains 15 residues. The germline V gene has CDR1 LNHDA and CDR2 SQIVND (reference sequence). V was pared by 1 base and J by 4 bases, with 13 bases between. The chain couples TRBV19 to TRBJ1-1; a weak D match, TRBD1 (6 bases). This TCR came from a man aged 45-60 years with active or convalescent COVID-19. Material for sequencing was peripheral blood. The chain's CDR3 is CASSIGTAAPTEAFF. Written as DNA, the CDR3 is TGTGCCAGTAGTATAGGGACAGCAGCTCCCACTGAAGCTTTCTTT.